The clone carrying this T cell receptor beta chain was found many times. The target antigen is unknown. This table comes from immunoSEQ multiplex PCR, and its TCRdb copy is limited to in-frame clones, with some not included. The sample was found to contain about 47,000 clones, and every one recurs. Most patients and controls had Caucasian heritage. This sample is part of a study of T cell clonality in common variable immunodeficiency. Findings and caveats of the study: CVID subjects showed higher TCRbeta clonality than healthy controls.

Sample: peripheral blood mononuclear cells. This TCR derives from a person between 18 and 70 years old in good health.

The sequenced part of the CDR3 DNA is TGTGCCAGCAGCTCTCCGACAGGGGTCCACGAG. Amino acids: CASSSPTGVHE. The complete CDR3 protein is CASSSPTGVHEQYF. The chain carries TRBV5-4 and TRBJ2-7; 8 bases match TRBD1. The read falls 3 residues short of the CDR3 end, and the missing part is taken from the germline J gene. CDR3 length: 14 amino acids. Germline assignment: CDR1 SGHNT and CDR2 YYREEE (reference sequence). J was trimmed by 5 bases and V by 3 bases; bases with no gene match: 7.